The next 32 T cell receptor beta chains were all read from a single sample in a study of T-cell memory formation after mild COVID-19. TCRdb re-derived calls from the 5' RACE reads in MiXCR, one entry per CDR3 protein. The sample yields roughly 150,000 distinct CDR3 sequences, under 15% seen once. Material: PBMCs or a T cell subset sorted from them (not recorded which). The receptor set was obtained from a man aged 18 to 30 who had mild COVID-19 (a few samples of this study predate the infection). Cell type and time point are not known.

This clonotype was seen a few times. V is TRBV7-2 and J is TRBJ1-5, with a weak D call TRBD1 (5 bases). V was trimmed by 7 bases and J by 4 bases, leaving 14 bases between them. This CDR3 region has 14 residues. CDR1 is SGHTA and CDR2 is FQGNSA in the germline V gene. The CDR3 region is CASTPGRSNQPQHF. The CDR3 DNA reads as TGTGCCAGCACCCCAGGGAGGAGTAATCAGCCCCAGCATTTT. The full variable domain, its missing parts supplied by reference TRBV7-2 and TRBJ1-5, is GAGVSQSPSNKVTEKGKDVELRCDPISGHTALYWYRQSLGQGLEFLIYFQGNSAPDKSGLPSDRFSAERTGGSVSTLTIQRTQQEDSAVYLCASTPGRSNQPQHFGDGTRLSIL.

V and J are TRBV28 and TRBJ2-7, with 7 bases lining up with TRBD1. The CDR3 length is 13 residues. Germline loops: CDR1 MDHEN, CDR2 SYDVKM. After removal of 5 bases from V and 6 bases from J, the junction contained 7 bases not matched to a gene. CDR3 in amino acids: CASSRLTGTEQYV. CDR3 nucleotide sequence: TGTGCCAGCAGTCGCTTGACAGGGACCGAGCAGTACGTC.

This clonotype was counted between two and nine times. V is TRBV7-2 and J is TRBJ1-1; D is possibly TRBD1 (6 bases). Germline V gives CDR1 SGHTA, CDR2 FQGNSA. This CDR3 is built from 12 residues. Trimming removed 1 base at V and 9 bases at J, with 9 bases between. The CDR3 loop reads CASSLEGGKAFF. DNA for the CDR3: TGTGCCAGCAGCTTAGAGGGGGGGAAAGCTTTCTTT.

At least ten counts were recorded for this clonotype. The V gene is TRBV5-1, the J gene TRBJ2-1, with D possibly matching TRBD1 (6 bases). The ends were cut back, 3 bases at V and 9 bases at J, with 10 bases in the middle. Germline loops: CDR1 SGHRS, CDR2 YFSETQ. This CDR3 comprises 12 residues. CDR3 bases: TGCGCCAGCAGCTCCAGGGGTGCTGAGCAGTTCTTC. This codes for CASSSRGAEQFF.

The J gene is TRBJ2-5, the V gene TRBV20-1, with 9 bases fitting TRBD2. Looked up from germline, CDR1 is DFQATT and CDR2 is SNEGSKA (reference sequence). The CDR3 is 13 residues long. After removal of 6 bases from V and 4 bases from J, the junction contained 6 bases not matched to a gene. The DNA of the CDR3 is TGCAGTGCCAGCGGGGGGAGGCGAGAGACCCAGTACTTC. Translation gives CSASGGRRETQYF.

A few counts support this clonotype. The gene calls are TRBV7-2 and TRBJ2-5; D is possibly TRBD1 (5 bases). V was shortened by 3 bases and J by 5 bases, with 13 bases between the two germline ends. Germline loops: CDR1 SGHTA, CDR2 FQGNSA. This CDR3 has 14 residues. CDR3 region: CASSFRGTGETQYF. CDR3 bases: TGTGCCAGCAGCTTTAGGGGCACTGGGGAGACCCAGTACTTC.

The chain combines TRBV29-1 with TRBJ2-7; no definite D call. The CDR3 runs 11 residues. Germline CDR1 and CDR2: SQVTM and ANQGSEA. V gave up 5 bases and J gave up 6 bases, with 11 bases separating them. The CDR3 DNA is TGCAGCGTTCATCGTGATTCCGAGCAGTACGTC. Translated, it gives CSVHRDSEQYV.

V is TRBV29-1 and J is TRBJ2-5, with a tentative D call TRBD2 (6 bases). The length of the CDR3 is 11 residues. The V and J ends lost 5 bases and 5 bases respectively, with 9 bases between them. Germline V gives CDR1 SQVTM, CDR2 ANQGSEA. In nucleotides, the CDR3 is TGCAGCGTTAGGCTAGCGGAGACCCAGTACTTC. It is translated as CSVRLAETQYF. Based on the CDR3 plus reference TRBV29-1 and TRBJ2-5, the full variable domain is SAVISQKPSRDICQRGTSLTIQCQVDSQVTMMFWYRQQPGQSLTLIATANQGSEATYESGFVIDKFPISRPNLTFSTLTVSNMSPEDSSIYLCSVRLAETQYFGPGTRLLVL.

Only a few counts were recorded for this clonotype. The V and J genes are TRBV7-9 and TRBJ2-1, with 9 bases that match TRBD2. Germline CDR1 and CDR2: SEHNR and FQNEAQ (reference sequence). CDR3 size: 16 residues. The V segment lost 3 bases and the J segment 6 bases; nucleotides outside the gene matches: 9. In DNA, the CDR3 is TGTGCCAGCAGCTTCTGGCCTAGCGGGGACCTCAATGAGCAGTTCTTC. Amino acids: CASSFWPSGDLNEQFF.

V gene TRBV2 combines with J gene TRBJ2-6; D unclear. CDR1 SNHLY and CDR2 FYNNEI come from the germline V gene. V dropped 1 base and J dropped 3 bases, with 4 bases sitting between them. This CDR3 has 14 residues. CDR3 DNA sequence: TGTGCCAGCAGTGAAGACGGTGGGGCCAACGTCCTGACTTTC. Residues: CASSEDGGANVLTF.

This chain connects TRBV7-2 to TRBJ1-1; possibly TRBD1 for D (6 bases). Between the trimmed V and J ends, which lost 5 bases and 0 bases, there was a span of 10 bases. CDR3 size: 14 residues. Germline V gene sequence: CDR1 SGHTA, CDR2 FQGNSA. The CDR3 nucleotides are TGTGCCAGCAGCCAACAGGGACTGAACACTGAAGCTTTCTTT. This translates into CASSQQGLNTEAFF.

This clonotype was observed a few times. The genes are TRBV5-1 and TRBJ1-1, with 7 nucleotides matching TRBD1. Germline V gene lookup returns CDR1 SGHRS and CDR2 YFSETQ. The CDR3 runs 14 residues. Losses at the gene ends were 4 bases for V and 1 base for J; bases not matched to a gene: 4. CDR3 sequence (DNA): TGCGCCAGCAGCATAACAGGGGAGAACACTGAAGCTTTCTTT. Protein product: CASSITGENTEAFF.

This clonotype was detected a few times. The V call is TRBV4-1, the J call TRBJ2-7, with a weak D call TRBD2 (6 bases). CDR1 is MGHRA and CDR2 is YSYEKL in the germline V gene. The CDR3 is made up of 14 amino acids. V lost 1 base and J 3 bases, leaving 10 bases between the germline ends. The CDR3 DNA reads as TGCGCCAGCAGCCAAGTTGGCGGGAACTACGAGCAGTACTTC. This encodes CASSQVGGNYEQYF.

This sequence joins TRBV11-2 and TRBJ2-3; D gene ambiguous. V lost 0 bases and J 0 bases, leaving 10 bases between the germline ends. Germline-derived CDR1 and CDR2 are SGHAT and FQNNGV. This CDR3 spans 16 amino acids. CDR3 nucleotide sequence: TGTGCCAGCAGCTTAGAGACTTCTACTAGCACAGATACGCAGTATTTT. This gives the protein CASSLETSTSTDTQYF.

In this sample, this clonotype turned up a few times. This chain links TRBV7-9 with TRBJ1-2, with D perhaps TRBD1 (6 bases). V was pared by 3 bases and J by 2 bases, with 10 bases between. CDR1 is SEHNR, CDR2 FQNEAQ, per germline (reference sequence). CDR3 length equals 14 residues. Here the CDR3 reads CASSFGGFNYGYTF. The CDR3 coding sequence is TGTGCCAGCAGCTTCGGGGGCTTCAACTATGGCTACACCTTC.

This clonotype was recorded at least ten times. CDR3 coding DNA: TGTGCCAGCAGTTTGTCTAGCGGGGGACCAAGCGGTACGCAGTATTTT. This encodes CASSLSSGGPSGTQYF. This rearrangement joins TRBV12-3 or TRBV12-4 to TRBJ2-3; 10 bases are shared with TRBD2. CDR3 size: 16 residues. Trimming removed 3 bases from V and 8 bases from J; junction bases left unmatched: 11.

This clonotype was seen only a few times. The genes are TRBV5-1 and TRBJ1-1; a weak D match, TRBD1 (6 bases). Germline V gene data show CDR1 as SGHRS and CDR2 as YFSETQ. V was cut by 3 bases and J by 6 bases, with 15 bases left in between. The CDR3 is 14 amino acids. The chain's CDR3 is CASSSTGRKPEAFF. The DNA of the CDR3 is TGCGCCAGCAGCTCGACAGGACGAAAACCTGAAGCTTTCTTT.

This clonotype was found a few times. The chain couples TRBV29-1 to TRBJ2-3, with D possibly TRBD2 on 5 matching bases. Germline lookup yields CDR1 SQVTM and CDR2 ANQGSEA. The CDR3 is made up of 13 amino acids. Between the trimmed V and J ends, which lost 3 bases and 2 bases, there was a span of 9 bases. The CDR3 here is CSVDGESTDTQYF. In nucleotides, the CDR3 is TGCAGCGTTGACGGGGAATCCACAGATACGCAGTATTTT.

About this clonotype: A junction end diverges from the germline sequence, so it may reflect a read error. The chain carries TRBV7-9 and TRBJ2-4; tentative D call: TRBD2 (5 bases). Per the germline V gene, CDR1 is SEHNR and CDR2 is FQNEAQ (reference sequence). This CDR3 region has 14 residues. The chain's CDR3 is CASSQTGNGGPGDF. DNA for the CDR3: TGTGCCAGCAGCCAAACCGGGAATGGCGGCCCCGGGGACTTC.

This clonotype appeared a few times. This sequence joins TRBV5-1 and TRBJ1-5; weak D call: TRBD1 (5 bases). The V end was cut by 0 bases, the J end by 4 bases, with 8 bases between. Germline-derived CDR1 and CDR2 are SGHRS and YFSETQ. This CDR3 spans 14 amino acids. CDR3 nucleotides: TGCGCCAGCAGCTTGGGGGACGTGAATCAGCCCCAGCATTTT. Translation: CASSLGDVNQPQHF.

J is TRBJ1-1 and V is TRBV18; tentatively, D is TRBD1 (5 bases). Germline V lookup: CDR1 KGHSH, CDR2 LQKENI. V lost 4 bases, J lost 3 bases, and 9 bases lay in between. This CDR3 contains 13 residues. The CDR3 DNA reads TGTGCCAGCTCACGCAGGGCAGACACTGAAGCTTTCTTT. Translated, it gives CASSRRADTEAFF.

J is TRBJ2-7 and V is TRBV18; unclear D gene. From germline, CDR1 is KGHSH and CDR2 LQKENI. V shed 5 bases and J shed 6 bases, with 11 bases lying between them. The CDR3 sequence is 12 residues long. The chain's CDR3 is CASSSAGREQYV. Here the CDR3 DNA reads TGTGCCAGCTCATCGGCCGGGCGCGAGCAGTACGTC.

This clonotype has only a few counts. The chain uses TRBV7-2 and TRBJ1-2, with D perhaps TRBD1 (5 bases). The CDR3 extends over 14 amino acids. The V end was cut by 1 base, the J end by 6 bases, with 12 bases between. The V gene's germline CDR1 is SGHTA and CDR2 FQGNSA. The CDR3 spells CASSLDWEGNGYTF. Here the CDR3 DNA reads TGTGCCAGCAGCTTAGATTGGGAGGGGAATGGCTACACCTTC.

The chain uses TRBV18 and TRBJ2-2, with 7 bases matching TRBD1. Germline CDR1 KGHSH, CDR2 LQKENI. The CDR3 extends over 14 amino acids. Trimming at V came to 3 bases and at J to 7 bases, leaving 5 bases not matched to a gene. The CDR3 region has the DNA TGTGCCAGCTCACCGACAGGGTTCGACGGGGAGCTGTTTTTT. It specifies CASSPTGFDGELFF. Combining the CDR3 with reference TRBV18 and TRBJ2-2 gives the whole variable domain NAGVMQNPRHLVRRRGQEARLRCSPMKGHSHVYWYRQLPEEGLKFMVYLQKENIIDESGMPKERFSAEFPKEGPSILRIQQVVRGDSAAYFCASSPTGFDGELFFGEGSRLTVL.

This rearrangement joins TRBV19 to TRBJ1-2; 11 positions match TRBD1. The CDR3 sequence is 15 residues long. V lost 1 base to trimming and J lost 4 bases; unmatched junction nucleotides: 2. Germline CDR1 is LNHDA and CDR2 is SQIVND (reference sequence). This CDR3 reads CASSIAGTGGYGYTF. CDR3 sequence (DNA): TGTGCCAGTAGTATAGCTGGGACAGGGGGCTATGGCTACACCTTC. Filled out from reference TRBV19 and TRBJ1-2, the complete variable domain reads DGGITQSPKYLFRKEGQNVTLSCEQNLNHDAMYWYRQDPGQGLRLIYYSQIVNDFQKGDIAEGYSVSREKKESFPLTVTSAQKNPTAFYLCASSIAGTGGYGYTFGSGTRLTVV.

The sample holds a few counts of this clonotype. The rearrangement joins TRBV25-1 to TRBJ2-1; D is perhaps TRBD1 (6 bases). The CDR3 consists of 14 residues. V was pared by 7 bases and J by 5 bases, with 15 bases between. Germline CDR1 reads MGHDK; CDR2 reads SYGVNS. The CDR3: CASTPGHLDNEQFF. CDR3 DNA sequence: TGTGCCAGCACCCCGGGACATCTCGACAATGAGCAGTTCTTC. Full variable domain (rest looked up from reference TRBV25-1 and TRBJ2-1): EADIYQTPRYLVIGTGKKITLECSQTMGHDKMYWYQQDPGMELHLIHYSYGVNSTEKGDLSSESTVSRIRTEHFPLTLESARPSHTSQYLCASTPGHLDNEQFFGPGTRLTVL.

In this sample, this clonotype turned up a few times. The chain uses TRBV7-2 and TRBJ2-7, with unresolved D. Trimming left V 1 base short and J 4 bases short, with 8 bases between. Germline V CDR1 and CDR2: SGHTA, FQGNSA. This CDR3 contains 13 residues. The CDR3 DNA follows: TGTGCCAGCAGCTTAGGAGCCCAATACGAGCAGTACGTC. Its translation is CASSLGAQYEQYV.

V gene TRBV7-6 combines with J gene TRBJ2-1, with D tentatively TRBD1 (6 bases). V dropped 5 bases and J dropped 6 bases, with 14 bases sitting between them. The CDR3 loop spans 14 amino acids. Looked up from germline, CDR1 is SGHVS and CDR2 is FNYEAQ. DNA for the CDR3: TGTGCCAGCAGCGTAAGCACAGGGCGCAATGAGCAGTTCTTC. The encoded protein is CASSVSTGRNEQFF.

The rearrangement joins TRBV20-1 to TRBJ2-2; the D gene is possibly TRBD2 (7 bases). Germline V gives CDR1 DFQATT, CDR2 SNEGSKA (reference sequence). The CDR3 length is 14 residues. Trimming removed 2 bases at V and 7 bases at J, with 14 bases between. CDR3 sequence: CSARRGGAFGELFF. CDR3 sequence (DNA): TGCAGTGCTAGACGTGGGGGGGCCTTCGGGGAGCTGTTTTTT.

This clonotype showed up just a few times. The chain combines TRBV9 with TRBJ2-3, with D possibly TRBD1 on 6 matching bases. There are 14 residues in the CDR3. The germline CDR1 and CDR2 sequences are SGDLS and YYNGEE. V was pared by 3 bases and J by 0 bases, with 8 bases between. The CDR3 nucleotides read TGTGCCAGCAGCGGGACAGTTAGCACAGATACGCAGTATTTT. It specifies CASSGTVSTDTQYF. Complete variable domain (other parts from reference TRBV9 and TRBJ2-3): DSGVTQTPKHLITATGQRVTLRCSPRSGDLSVYWYQQSLDQGLQFLIQYYNGEERAKGNILERFSAQQFPDLHSELNLSSLELGDSALYFCASSGTVSTDTQYFGPGTRLTVL.

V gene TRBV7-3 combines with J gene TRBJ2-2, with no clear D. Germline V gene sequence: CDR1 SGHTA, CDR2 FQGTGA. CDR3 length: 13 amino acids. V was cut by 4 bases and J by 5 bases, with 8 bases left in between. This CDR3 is CASSSQSTGELFF. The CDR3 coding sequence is TGTGCCAGCAGCTCTCAAAGTACCGGGGAGCTGTTTTTT.

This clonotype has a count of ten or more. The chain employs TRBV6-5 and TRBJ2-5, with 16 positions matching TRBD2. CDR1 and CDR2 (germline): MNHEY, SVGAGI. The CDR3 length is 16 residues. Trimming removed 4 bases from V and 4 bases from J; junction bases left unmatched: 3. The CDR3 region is CASSSGTSGGAETQYF. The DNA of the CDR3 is TGTGCCAGCAGTTCCGGGACTAGCGGGGGGGCAGAGACCCAGTACTTC.